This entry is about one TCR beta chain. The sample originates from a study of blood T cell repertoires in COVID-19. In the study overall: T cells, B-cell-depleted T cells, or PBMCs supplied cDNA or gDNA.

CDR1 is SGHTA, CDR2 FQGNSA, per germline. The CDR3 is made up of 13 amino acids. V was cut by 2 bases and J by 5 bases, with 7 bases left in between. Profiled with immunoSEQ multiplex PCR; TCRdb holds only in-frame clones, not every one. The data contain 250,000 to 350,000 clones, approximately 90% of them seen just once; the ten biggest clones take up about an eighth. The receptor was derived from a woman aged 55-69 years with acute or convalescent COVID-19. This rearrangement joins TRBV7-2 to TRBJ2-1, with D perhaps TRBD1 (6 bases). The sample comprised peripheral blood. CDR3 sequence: CASSLRDNNEQFF. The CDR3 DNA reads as TGTGCCAGCAGCTTAAGGGACAACAATGAGCAGTTCTTC.